Listed here are 16 T cell receptor beta chains from one sample, sequenced in a study of neurological immune-mediated disorders. Using its own MiXCR run on the 5' RACE reads, TCRdb lists one record per CDR3 protein. The sample includes approximately 59,000 distinct CDR3 sequences, roughly 4.9% of them seen just once. The sequenced sample consisted of PBMCs. The receptor set was obtained from a human donor with multiple sclerosis. The donor label of this sample is uncertain.

This clonotype was recorded at least ten times. The V gene is TRBV15, the J gene TRBJ1-5, with D unresolved. V was trimmed by 0 bases and J by 7 bases, leaving 7 bases between them. Germline values: CDR1 LNHNV, CDR2 YYDKDF (reference sequence). This CDR3 comprises 13 residues. The CDR3 loop is CATSRDRRQPQHF. The CDR3 nucleotides read TGTGCCACCAGCAGAGATCGTCGGCAGCCCCAGCATTTT.

The table lists this clonotype with many counts. This clone may be a read error of a much larger clone one base away. The chain links TRBV5-1 to TRBJ2-7; D ambiguous. Trimming removed 0 bases from V and 3 bases from J, with 4 bases in between. The CDR3 runs 12 residues. CDR1 is SGHRS and CDR2 is YFSETQ in the germline V gene. CDR3 DNA sequence: TGCGCCAGCAGCTTGGAGGGCTACGAGCAGTACTTC. Its translation is CASSLEGYEQYF. The entire variable domain, with the rest obtained from reference TRBV5-1 and TRBJ2-7, is as follows: KAGVTQTPRYLIKTRGQQVTLSCSPISGHRSVSWYQQTPGQGLQFLFEYFSETQRNKGNFPGRFSGRQFSNSRSEMNVSTLELGDSALYLCASSLEGYEQYFGPGTRLTVT.

Concerning this clonotype itself: This sequence may be a read error, since a much larger clone differs from it by one base. The chain carries TRBV5-1 and TRBJ2-5; D is perhaps TRBD1 or TRBD2 (5 bases each). The germline CDR1 and CDR2 sequences are SGHRS and YFSETQ. The CDR3 length is 15 residues. The CDR3 DNA is TGCGCCAACAGCATATCCGGGACCACATTGGAGACCCAGTACTTC. This codes for CANSISGTTLETQYF.

This clonotype was seen many times. The DNA for the CDR3 is TGTGCCAGCAGGCACACAGGGGGCTTTCCTGACGAGCAGTACTTC. Amino acid sequence: CASRHTGGFPDEQYF. The rearrangement links TRBV4-2 to TRBJ2-7; 9 nucleotides agree with TRBD1. Germline values: CDR1 LGHNA, CDR2 YNFKEQ. The CDR3 has 15 amino acids. J lost 5 bases, V lost 6 bases, and 11 bases had no gene match.

Only a few counts were recorded for this clonotype. This CDR3 is CASSLPRGSEQFF. The CDR3 bases are TGCGCCAGCAGCCTCCCGAGGGGGAGTGAGCAGTTCTTC. V and J are TRBV4-1 and TRBJ2-1; TRBD1 is a possible D gene (6 bases). CDR3 length: 13 amino acids. Germline V gene lookup returns CDR1 MGHRA and CDR2 YSYEKL. V lost 4 bases and J lost 9, with 13 bases in between.

This clonotype is classed as medium-sized. V gene TRBV7-9 combines with J gene TRBJ1-6, with 9 bases aligning to TRBD1. Germline V gives CDR1 SEHNR, CDR2 FQNEAQ (reference sequence). This CDR3 is 15 amino acids long. Unmatched junction bases numbered 8, after V lost 5 bases and J lost 9 bases. In DNA, the CDR3 is TGTGCCAGCAGCCTAAACCGACAGGGGGGTTCACCCCTCCACTTT. It yields the protein CASSLNRQGGSPLHF.

This clonotype was recorded many times. The chain couples TRBV7-2 to TRBJ2-7; D is tentatively TRBD1 or TRBD2 (5 bases each). The CDR3 consists of 16 residues. The germline gives CDR1 SGHTA, CDR2 FQGNSA. The V gene lost 2 bases and the J gene lost 0 bases, with 14 bases spanning the gap. The CDR3 spells CASSLKGGTVSYEQYF. CDR3 nucleotides: TGTGCCAGCAGCTTAAAGGGTGGGACGGTCTCCTACGAGCAGTACTTC.

The sample holds many counts of this clonotype. This chain links TRBV5-1 with TRBJ2-3; 8 positions agree with TRBD2. The ends lost 2 bases at V and 2 bases at J; junction bases unmatched: 7. CDR3 length: 16 residues. Germline lookup yields CDR1 SGHRS and CDR2 YFSETQ. The CDR3 DNA follows: TGCGCCAGCAGCTTCGGAGCGGGGGCCTCCACAGATACGCAGTATTTT. Protein product: CASSFGAGASTDTQYF.

Ten or more counts support this clonotype. The rearrangement links TRBV5-1 to TRBJ2-7; maybe TRBD1 (6 bases). V lost 3 bases to trimming and J lost 1 base, with 17 bases between them. CDR3 size: 16 residues. Germline loops: CDR1 SGHRS, CDR2 YFSETQ. The CDR3 DNA reads TGCGCCAGCAGCTCACGACAGCGGACAGTTTCCTACGAGCAGTACTTC. Encoded protein: CASSSRQRTVSYEQYF.

This clonotype appeared many times. V and J are TRBV5-1 and TRBJ2-5; TRBD1 aligns across 9 bases. The J segment lost 4 bases and the V segment lost 4 bases, leaving 2 bases of the junction unmatched. From germline, CDR1 is SGHRS and CDR2 YFSETQ. This CDR3 region has 13 residues. DNA of the CDR3: TGCGCCAGCAGCAGACAGGGGGGAGAGACCCAGTACTTC. Protein product: CASSRQGGETQYF.

This clonotype was detected a few times. The J gene is TRBJ1-6, the V gene TRBV5-5; D remains ambiguous. Germline-derived CDR1 and CDR2 are SGHKS and YYEKEE (reference sequence). V shed 3 bases and J shed 0 bases, with 16 bases lying between them. This CDR3 contains 18 residues. The CDR3 coding sequence is TGTGCCAGCAGCTCCGACCCATTTACCAGCTCCTATAATTCACCCCTCCACTTT. Protein product: CASSSDPFTSSYNSPLHF. Based on the CDR3 plus reference TRBV5-5 and TRBJ1-6, the full variable domain is DAGVTQSPTHLIKTRGQQVTLRCSPISGHKSVSWYQQVLGQGPQFIFQYYEKEERGRGNFPDRFSARQFPNYSSELNVNALLLGDSALYLCASSSDPFTSSYNSPLHFGNGTRLTVT.

There are many counts of this clonotype. The chain couples TRBV5-1 to TRBJ1-5; D unresolved. This CDR3 has 16 amino acids. V lost 0 bases and J lost 1, with 11 bases in between. Germline V gene data show CDR1 as SGHRS and CDR2 as YFSETQ. The CDR3 reads CASSLGALGSNQPQHF. The CDR3 DNA sequence: TGCGCCAGCAGCTTGGGGGCACTAGGCAGCAATCAGCCCCAGCATTTT.

This clonotype came up many times. This chain links TRBV10-2 with TRBJ1-1; D is unclear. Germline V CDR1 and CDR2: WSHSY, SAAADI. This CDR3 spans 13 amino acids. V was shortened by 8 bases and J by 4 bases, with 14 bases between the two germline ends. The CDR3 sequence is CASSNGRVTEAFF. The DNA for the CDR3 is TGCGCCAGCTCGAACGGACGAGTCACTGAAGCTTTCTTT.

This clonotype appeared many times. This sequence joins TRBV4-1 and TRBJ2-7, with D perhaps assigned TRBD1 or TRBD2 (5 bases each). The ends were cut back, 4 bases at V and 0 bases at J, with 28 bases in the middle. The V gene's germline CDR1 is MGHRA and CDR2 YSYEKL. CDR3 length equals 20 residues. The CDR3 region has the DNA TGCGCCAGCAGCCGGAGATGGGACGGAGTTGCGGACCGTAGCTCCTACGAGCAGTACTTC. Its protein product is CASSRRWDGVADRSSYEQYF.

Ten or more counts support this clonotype. The CDR3 region has the DNA TGCGCCAGCAGCGTTCTAAATGAGCAGTTCTTC. Translating it yields CASSVLNEQFF. The V and J genes are TRBV5-1 and TRBJ2-1, with D unresolved. This CDR3 comprises 11 residues. Germline lookup yields CDR1 SGHRS and CDR2 YFSETQ. V lost 4 bases and J 7 bases, leaving 6 bases between the germline ends.

At least ten counts were recorded for this clonotype. The rearrangement joins TRBV5-1 to TRBJ1-3, with D unresolved. This CDR3 is 14 amino acids long. Deletions cut 4 bases from V and 2 bases from J, with 10 bases between. Per the germline V gene, CDR1 is SGHRS and CDR2 is YFSETQ. In DNA, the CDR3 is TGCGCCAGCAGCCTGGGCAGGACTGGAAACACCATATATTTT. It encodes CASSLGRTGNTIYF.